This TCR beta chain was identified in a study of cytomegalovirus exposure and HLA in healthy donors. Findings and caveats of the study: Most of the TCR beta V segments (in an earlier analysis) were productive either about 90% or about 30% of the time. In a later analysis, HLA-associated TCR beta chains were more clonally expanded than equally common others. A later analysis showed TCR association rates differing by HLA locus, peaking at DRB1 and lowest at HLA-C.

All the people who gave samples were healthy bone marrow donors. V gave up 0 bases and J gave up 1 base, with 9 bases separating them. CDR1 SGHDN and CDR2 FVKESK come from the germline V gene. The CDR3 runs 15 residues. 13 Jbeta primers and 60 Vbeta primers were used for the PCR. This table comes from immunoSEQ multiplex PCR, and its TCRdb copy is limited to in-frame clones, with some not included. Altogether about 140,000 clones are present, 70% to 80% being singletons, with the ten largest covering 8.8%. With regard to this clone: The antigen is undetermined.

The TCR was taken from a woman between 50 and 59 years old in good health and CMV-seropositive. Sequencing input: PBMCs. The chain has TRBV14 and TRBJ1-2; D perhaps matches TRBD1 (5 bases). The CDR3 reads CASSQDTGRNYGYTF. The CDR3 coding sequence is TGTGCCAGCAGCCAAGATACAGGCCGTAACTATGGCTACACCTTC.